This passage covers 28 T cell receptor beta chains from one sample sequenced in a study of quantifying T cell responses using KT2 cells. Study-level background: RNA was reverse transcribed with TCR alpha and beta constant-region primers.

An oligo carrying a UMI was ligated to the cDNA 3' end. First-round PCR used three to four cycles and beta primers RC1.1 and RC1.2 covering TRBC1 and TRBC2. TCRdb used MiXCR to reprocess the UMI-ligation and nested PCR reads, holding one entry per CDR3 protein. The table lists about 30,000 distinct CDR3 sequences, 7.3% of them singletons. The sequencing sample was made of PBMCs spiked with cells of the T cell clone KT2. The receptor source for this set is a human donor.

This clonotype was detected only a few times. The V gene is TRBV20-1, the J gene TRBJ1-3; possible D gene TRBD1, 6 bases. The V gene lost 0 bases and the J gene lost 0 bases, with 15 bases spanning the gap. This CDR3 has 17 residues. CDR1 and CDR2 from the germline V gene are DFQATT and SNEGSKA (reference sequence). The chain's CDR3 is CSAREGGGARSGNTIYF. CDR3 bases: TGCAGTGCTAGAGAAGGGGGGGGGGCTCGCTCTGGAAACACCATATATTTT.

The table lists this clonotype with many counts. J is TRBJ1-1 and V is TRBV12-3 or TRBV12-4; TRBD1 might be the D (5 bases). V was shortened by 1 base and J by 2 bases, with 8 bases between the two germline ends. This CDR3 region has 14 residues. Here the CDR3 reads CASSLGDLNTEAFF. DNA for the CDR3: TGTGCCAGCAGTTTAGGGGACCTAAACACTGAAGCTTTCTTT.

This clonotype occurred a few times. This chain joins TRBV4-1 and TRBJ2-5, with unresolved D. The V end was cut by 5 bases, the J end by 3 bases, with 13 bases between. This CDR3 has 14 amino acids. From germline, CDR1 is MGHRA and CDR2 YSYEKL. The CDR3 spells CASSFRTGKETQYF. CDR3 sequence (DNA): TGCGCCAGCAGCTTCCGGACGGGCAAAGAGACCCAGTACTTC.

This clonotype was picked up many times. This rearrangement joins TRBV7-8 to TRBJ1-1; D gene unclear. The CDR3 extends over 14 amino acids. CDR1 and CDR2 (germline): SGHVS, FQNEAQ. V gave up 1 base and J gave up 4 bases, with 10 bases separating them. CDR3 DNA: TGTGCCAGCAGCTTAGAATGGACGGTCACTGAAGCTTTCTTT. It yields the protein CASSLEWTVTEAFF. Looking up the rest from reference TRBV7-8 and TRBJ1-1 gives the full variable domain: GAGVSQSPRYKVAKRGQDVALRCDPISGHVSLFWYQQALGQGPEFLTYFQNEAQLDKSGLPSDRFFAERPEGSVSTLKIQRTQQEDSAVYLCASSLEWTVTEAFFGQGTRLTVV.

This clonotype was seen more than once but under ten times. The rearrangement joins TRBV6-5 to TRBJ2-4, with D possibly being TRBD2 (5 bases). Trimming pared 6 bases from V and 0 bases from J, leaving 9 bases between. CDR3 length equals 14 residues. CDR1 and CDR2 (germline): MNHEY, SVGAGI. The CDR3 reads CASSRGGAKNIQYF. The CDR3, as DNA: TGTGCCAGCAGCCGAGGAGGAGCCAAAAACATTCAGTACTTC.

In its sample, this clonotype was seen many times. A junction end diverges from the germline sequence, so it may reflect a read error. V gene TRBV10-3 combines with J gene TRBJ2-3, with 8 bases lining up with TRBD2. Germline CDR1 and CDR2: ENHRY and SYGVKD. The CDR3 contains 15 residues. This CDR3 reads CAIGDGSGGTDTQYF. For the CDR3, the DNA is TGTGCCATCGGTGACGGTAGCGGGGGCACAGATACGCAGTATTTT.

At least ten counts were recorded for this clonotype. The chain combines TRBV6-5 with TRBJ2-3, with 7 bases identical to TRBD2. This CDR3 region has 13 residues. Trimming at V came to 10 bases and at J to 3 bases, leaving 7 bases not matched to a gene. The germline CDR1 and CDR2 sequences are MNHEY and SVGAGI. The CDR3 DNA reads TGTGCCACCCGATGGGGAGGGACAGATACGCAGTATTTT. Translated, it gives CATRWGGTDTQYF.

This clonotype was seen a handful of times. This chain's CDR3 is CASSVGTAPYYEQYF. For the CDR3, the DNA is TGTGCCAGCAGCGTAGGGACAGCTCCTTACTACGAGCAGTACTTC. The V gene is TRBV9, the J gene TRBJ2-7, with a tentative D call TRBD1 (6 bases). This CDR3 contains 15 residues. The germline V gene has CDR1 SGDLS and CDR2 YYNGEE. Trimming removed 0 bases at V and 3 bases at J, with 13 bases between.

In its sample, this clonotype was seen many times. V and J are TRBV10-2 and TRBJ1-5; unclear D gene. With 3 bases removed from V and 3 bases from J, the gap between germline ends came to 15 bases. Germline loops: CDR1 WSHSY, CDR2 SAAADI. The CDR3 has 16 amino acids. The chain's CDR3 is CASSDRRVSANQPQHF. For the CDR3, the DNA is TGCGCCAGCAGTGATCGCCGGGTGTCGGCCAATCAGCCCCAGCATTTT.

This clonotype was recorded at least ten times. The chain links TRBV7-2 to TRBJ2-6, with 7 bases lining up with TRBD1. The CDR3 loop spans 15 amino acids. Trimming removed 5 bases from V and 4 bases from J; junction bases left unmatched: 5. CDR1 is SGHTA, CDR2 FQGNSA, per germline. Here the CDR3 reads CASSRTGPGANVLTF. The DNA for the CDR3 is TGTGCCAGCAGCCGGACAGGTCCCGGGGCCAACGTCCTGACTTTC. The full variable domain, with the rest looked up from reference TRBV7-2 and TRBJ2-6, is GAGVSQSPSNKVTEKGKDVELRCDPISGHTALYWYRQSLGQGLEFLIYFQGNSAPDKSGLPSDRFSAERTGGSVSTLTIQRTQQEDSAVYLCASSRTGPGANVLTFGAGSRLTVL.

This clonotype has a handful of counts. J is TRBJ2-7 and V is TRBV6-5, with unresolved D. Deletions cut 3 bases from V and 0 bases from J, with 9 bases between. The germline V gene encodes CDR1 MNHEY and CDR2 SVGAGI. The CDR3 loop spans 14 amino acids. The CDR3 nucleotides are TGTGCCAGCAGTTATGGGTTGGGCTCCTACGAGCAGTACTTC. It encodes CASSYGLGSYEQYF.

This clonotype was counted between two and nine times. The chain employs TRBV9 and TRBJ2-3, with D uncertain. The germline V and J ends were trimmed by 2 bases and 6 bases, with 13 bases remaining between them. This CDR3 contains 14 residues. Per the germline V gene, CDR1 is SGDLS and CDR2 is YYNGEE. CDR3 in DNA: TGTGCCAGCAGCGTCACTCCAAATGCCGATACGCAGTATTTT. As protein: CASSVTPNADTQYF.

As concerns this clonotype: A much larger clone sits a single nucleotide away, making a read error possible. The gene calls are TRBV9 and TRBJ2-1, with 9 bases fitting TRBD2. There are 14 residues in the CDR3. J lost 2 bases, V lost 5 bases, and 2 bases had no gene match. Germline CDR1 reads SGDLS; CDR2 reads YYNGEE. CDR3 nucleotide sequence: TGTGCCAGCAGTAGCGGGGGCCCCTACAATGAGCAGTTCTTC. It encodes CASSSGGPYNEQFF.

This clonotype was seen many times. The chain employs TRBV2 and TRBJ1-1; weak D call: TRBD1 (5 bases). Deletions cut 6 bases from V and 1 base from J, with 24 bases between. From germline, CDR1 is SNHLY and CDR2 FYNNEI. The CDR3 has 18 amino acids. CDR3 residues: CASSGTQGFFWRNTEAFF. The CDR3 nucleotides read TGTGCCAGCAGCGGCACTCAGGGATTTTTTTGGCGGAACACTGAAGCTTTCTTT.

This clonotype showed up just a few times. The chain combines TRBV7-8 with TRBJ1-1; no firm D call. V lost 4 bases and J lost 3, with 12 bases in between. CDR1 and CDR2 from the germline V gene are SGHVS and FQNEAQ. The CDR3 is made up of 14 amino acids. The CDR3 DNA reads TGTGCCAGCAGCTCGGACCTAGGGTACACTGAAGCTTTCTTT. Translating it yields CASSSDLGYTEAFF.

In this sample, this clonotype turned up many times. This sequence joins TRBV7-2 and TRBJ2-5; 10 bases fit TRBD2. CDR1 and CDR2 (germline): SGHTA, FQGNSA. Trimming at V came to 5 bases and at J to 4 bases, leaving 7 bases not matched to a gene. This CDR3 contains 15 residues. The CDR3 nucleotides are TGTGCCAGCAGCACCGGACGACTAGCGGGAGAGACCCAGTACTTC. Residues: CASSTGRLAGETQYF.

The table lists this clonotype with a few counts. This chain uses TRBV12-3 or TRBV12-4 with TRBJ1-4; D not certain. The CDR3 has 16 residues. Between the trimmed V and J ends, which lost 2 bases and 7 bases, there was a span of 17 bases. CDR3 bases: TGTGCCAGCAGTTTAATTCGCGGACTGGGTGGTGAAAAACTGTTTTTT. It yields the protein CASSLIRGLGGEKLFF.

This clonotype has at least ten counts. The chain has TRBV5-1 and TRBJ2-3; 8 bases fit TRBD2. Germline assignment: CDR1 SGHRS and CDR2 YFSETQ. The CDR3 runs to 17 residues. Trimming took 1 base from V and 2 from J; bases not matched to a gene: 9. The CDR3 sequence is CASSLWGERELTDTQYF. The CDR3 DNA is TGCGCCAGCAGCTTGTGGGGTGAGCGGGAGCTCACAGATACGCAGTATTTT.

This clonotype was picked up a small number of times. The chain employs TRBV29-1 and TRBJ2-3; no clear D. The CDR3 loop spans 16 amino acids. Germline V gene lookup returns CDR1 SQVTM and CDR2 ANQGSEA. Trimming took off 3 bases at V and 2 bases at J, with 18 bases between the two ends. The CDR3: CSVDVARGAYTDTQYF. The CDR3 nucleotides read TGCAGCGTTGACGTGGCTCGCGGAGCGTACACAGATACGCAGTATTTT.

A few counts support this clonotype. This rearrangement joins TRBV27 to TRBJ2-7; 7 bases align to TRBD2. CDR1 is MNHEY and CDR2 is SMNVEV in the germline V gene (reference sequence). The CDR3 sequence is 15 residues long. Germline trimming cut 2 bases from V and 2 bases from J; bases unmatched to any gene: 6. Written as DNA, the CDR3 is TGTGCCAGCAGTTTAGTTCGGGGGGTAGCCTACGAGCAGTACTTC. Amino acids: CASSLVRGVAYEQYF.

The V call is TRBV12-3 or TRBV12-4, the J call TRBJ2-5, with 10 bases that match TRBD2. J gave up 5 bases and V 3 bases, and 15 bases lay outside the gene matches. There are 18 residues in the CDR3. The CDR3 region is CASSFQLDLAGGRETQYF. CDR3 nucleotide sequence: TGTGCCAGCAGTTTCCAACTGGATTTAGCGGGAGGCCGGGAGACCCAGTACTTC.

This clonotype was counted only a few times. J is TRBJ2-7 and V is TRBV7-2, with D unclear. CDR1 is SGHTA and CDR2 is FQGNSA in the germline V gene. The CDR3 sequence is 13 residues long. The germline V and J ends were trimmed by 2 bases and 3 bases, with 8 bases remaining between them. DNA of the CDR3: TGTGCCAGCAGCTTACGGTGGGGCTACGAGCAGTACTTC. It is translated as CASSLRWGYEQYF.

J is TRBJ2-2 and V is TRBV11-3, with 11 bases lining up with TRBD2. V was pared by 5 bases and J by 8 bases, with 13 bases of the junction left unmatched. CDR3 length: 17 amino acids. From germline, CDR1 is SGHNT and CDR2 YENEEA. For the CDR3, the DNA is TGTGCCAGCAGCCTCACTAGCGGGGGCCGCCGGGGAGGGGAGCTGTTTTTT. This translates into CASSLTSGGRRGGELFF.

There are many counts of this clonotype. The V and J genes are TRBV29-1 and TRBJ1-2; D not certain. V dropped 0 bases and J dropped 7 bases, with 9 bases sitting between them. The germline V gene has CDR1 SQVTM and CDR2 ANQGSEA. CDR3 size: 12 residues. CDR3 sequence reads: CSVEDSVRGYTF. Written as DNA, the CDR3 is TGCAGCGTTGAAGATTCAGTCCGTGGCTACACCTTC.

This clonotype came up many times. The chain links TRBV7-6 to TRBJ2-7; TRBD2 aligns across 13 bases. J lost 6 bases, V lost 5 bases, and 7 bases had no gene match. CDR1 and CDR2 (germline): SGHVS, FNYEAQ. The CDR3 loop spans 15 amino acids. CDR3 loop: CASSQGLAGEGEQYF. In DNA, the CDR3 is TGTGCCAGCAGCCAAGGACTAGCGGGAGAGGGCGAGCAGTACTTC.

Many counts were recorded for this clonotype. CDR3 bases: TGTGCCAGCAGCTTAGACCACCGGGCCGGGGGTACTGAAGCTTTCTTT. This sequence encodes CASSLDHRAGGTEAFF. The V gene is TRBV7-2, the J gene TRBJ1-1, with D perhaps matching TRBD1 (5 bases). Trimming took 1 base from V and 5 from J, leaving 17 bases between them. This CDR3 has 16 residues. CDR1 is SGHTA and CDR2 is FQGNSA in the germline V gene.

This clonotype was seen more than once but under ten times. The rearrangement links TRBV27 to TRBJ2-1; D remains unclear. The CDR3 loop spans 14 amino acids. V was pared by 3 bases and J by 6 bases, with 12 bases between. Germline-derived CDR1 and CDR2 are MNHEY and SMNVEV (reference sequence). CDR3 in DNA: TGTGCCAGCAGTTTTTCGGGTGGCCTCAATGAGCAGTTCTTC. Its protein product is CASSFSGGLNEQFF.

Ten or more counts support this clonotype. The CDR3 reads CASSDDRDVPYF. CDR3 nucleotide sequence: TGTGCCAGCAGTGATGACCGGGACGTTCCGTATTTT. The chain uses TRBV12-3 or TRBV12-4 and TRBJ2-3; D is tentatively TRBD1 or TRBD2 (5 bases each). There are 12 residues in the CDR3. With 5 bases removed from V and 14 bases from J, the gap between germline ends came to 17 bases.